Sequencing of this T cell receptor beta chain was carried out in a study of control samples from healthy donors and cancer patients. CDR3 size: 16 residues. Trimming took off 1 base at V and 1 base at J, with 12 bases between the two ends. Germline CDR1 reads SEHNR; CDR2 reads FQNEAQ (reference sequence). Assay: immunoSEQ multiplex PCR; the TCRdb copy retains only in-frame clones and omits some. In the table there are some 140,000 clones, roughly 94% of which are singletons. The receptor comes from a man aged 35-49 years in good health. The V and J genes are TRBV7-9 and TRBJ2-3; no firm D call. Specimen: blood. CDR3 amino acids: CASSLGLQGRTDTQYF. The CDR3 DNA is TGTGCCAGCAGCTTAGGTCTACAAGGGCGCACAGATACGCAGTATTTT. Variable domain in full (rest from reference TRBV7-9 and TRBJ2-3): DTGVSQNPRHKITKRGQNVTFRCDPISEHNRLYWYRQTLGQGPEFLTYFQNEAQLEKSRLLSDRFSAERPKGSFSTLEIQRTEQGDSAMYLCASSLGLQGRTDTQYFGPGTRLTVL.